The text below deals with one T cell receptor (beta chain). What it binds is unknown. Germline assignment: CDR1 SNHLY and CDR2 FYNNEI. The CDR3 length is 14 residues. V was cut by 8 bases and J by 7 bases, with 17 bases left in between. This sample is part of a study of cytomegalovirus exposure and HLA in healthy donors. Study findings and constraints: The analysis excluded some indistinguishable V segments, including TRBV6-2 and TRBV6-3.

The PCR had 60 Vbeta and 13 Jbeta primers. TCRdb's copy holds only in-frame clones and misses some; the assay was immunoSEQ multiplex PCR. The table includes about 150,000 clones, about four fifths detected once. The specimen was PBMCs. The receptor's source is a man in his thirties or forties in good health and CMV-seropositive. V is TRBV2 and J is TRBJ2-2; D is possibly TRBD2 (5 bases). The CDR3, as DNA: TGTGCCAGCTATCCGGACGGGAAGGTCGGGGAGCTGTTTTTT. It translates to CASYPDGKVGELFF.